These 32 T cell receptor beta chains were all obtained from the same sample, sequenced in a study of PD-1 blockade in classical Hodgkin lymphoma. Sequencing was performed with immunoSEQ multiplex PCR; in TCRdb, only in-frame clones are kept and a portion is missing. The sample lists tens of thousands of clones; 90% were seen once. The time point is: cycle 4 day 1 (C4D1), after 6 weeks of nivolumab. Brentuximab vedotin exposure varied, and every patient relapsed after autologous stem cell transplantation. This specimen was peripheral blood mononuclear cells (PBMCs), taken before the fourth cycle of nivolumab. Receptor source: a human donor with classical Hodgkin lymphoma.

The rearrangement joins TRBV6-1 to TRBJ2-5; 9 bases map to TRBD1. The germline V gene encodes CDR1 MNHNS and CDR2 SASEGT. The V and J ends lost 6 bases and 5 bases, in that order; junction bases with no gene match: 4. The CDR3 has 13 amino acids. The DNA for the CDR3 is TGTGCCAGCAGACGGACAGGGGTCGAGACCCAGTACTTC. It translates to CASRRTGVETQYF.

This clone was seen only once. V gene TRBV27 combines with J gene TRBJ1-5, with D perhaps matching TRBD1 (5 bases). This CDR3 has 14 amino acids. CDR1 is MNHEY and CDR2 is SMNVEV in the germline V gene (reference sequence). V dropped 5 bases and J dropped 1 base, with 9 bases sitting between them. The CDR3 is CASSPDRSNQPQHF. In DNA form, the CDR3 reads TGTGCCAGCAGTCCTGACAGAAGCAATCAGCCCCAGCATTTT.

The chain has TRBV9 and TRBJ1-4, with D hard to call. Germline-derived CDR1 and CDR2 are SGDLS and YYNGEE. The V and J ends lost 0 bases and 0 bases respectively, with 6 bases between them. This CDR3 region has 15 residues. The CDR3: CASSVEGSTNEKLFF. CDR3 nucleotides: TGTGCCAGCAGCGTAGAGGGATCAACTAATGAAAAACTGTTTTTT.

The chain joins TRBV19 to TRBJ2-2; D is uncertain. Trimming removed 7 bases from V and 0 bases from J, with 9 bases in between. This CDR3 has 14 amino acids. Germline CDR1 LNHDA, CDR2 SQIVND (reference sequence). The DNA of the CDR3 is TGTGCCAGTACCGTACAGTCGAACACCGGGGAGCTGTTTTTT. Translation gives CASTVQSNTGELFF.

This chain connects TRBV5-1 to TRBJ2-2; tentatively, D is TRBD1 (6 bases). CDR1 and CDR2 from the germline V gene are SGHRS and YFSETQ. The CDR3 is made up of 14 amino acids. Between the trimmed V and J ends, which lost 2 bases and 5 bases, there was a span of 10 bases. CDR3 sequence reads: CASSLQGSTGELFF. CDR3 DNA sequence: TGCGCCAGCAGCTTACAGGGTTCGACCGGGGAGCTGTTTTTT.

The rearrangement joins TRBV28 to TRBJ2-1, with TRBD1 identical over 7 bases. The ends lost 7 bases at V and 0 bases at J; junction bases unmatched: 9. Germline V gene sequence: CDR1 MDHEN, CDR2 SYDVKM. The CDR3 sequence is 16 residues long. CDR3 coding DNA: TGTGCCAGCACTCCAAGGGGGCAGAGCTCCTACAATGAGCAGTTCTTC. This sequence encodes CASTPRGQSSYNEQFF.

The CDR3 is CASSYGIDETQYF. DNA for the CDR3: TGTGCCAGCTCCTATGGGATAGACGAGACCCAGTACTTC. The J gene is TRBJ2-5, the V gene TRBV5-6; no firm D call. CDR3 length: 13 residues. V lost 7 bases to trimming and J lost 5 bases, with 15 bases between them. Germline CDR1 and CDR2: SGHDT and YYEEEE.

The V call is TRBV27, the J call TRBJ1-1; no reliable D call. CDR3 size: 13 residues. Trimming took off 0 bases at V and 8 bases at J, with 10 bases between the two ends. CDR1 MNHEY and CDR2 SMNVEV come from the germline V gene (reference sequence). CDR3 sequence reads: CASSLSRQNEAFF. CDR3 nucleotide sequence: TGTGCCAGCAGTTTATCTAGGCAAAACGAAGCTTTCTTT.

V usage is TRBV6-1 and J usage is TRBJ1-2; possible D gene TRBD1, 6 bases. The CDR3 consists of 18 residues. CDR1 is MNHNS and CDR2 is SASEGT in the germline V gene. V was shortened by 3 bases and J by 0 bases, with 20 bases between the two germline ends. CDR3 in DNA: TGTGCCAGCAGTGAGCCGGGACACCGATCGTTAACTAACTATGGCTACACCTTC. Translating gives CASSEPGHRSLTNYGYTF.

V gene TRBV5-6 combines with J gene TRBJ2-7; D might be TRBD2 (6 bases). V dropped 0 bases and J dropped 3 bases, with 13 bases sitting between them. The CDR3 length is 15 residues. Germline lookup yields CDR1 SGHDT and CDR2 YYEEEE. The CDR3 DNA sequence: TGTGCCAGCAGCTTGGGCGGGATCCTCTTCTACGAGCAGTACTTC. It yields the protein CASSLGGILFYEQYF.

The chain recombines TRBV6-1 with TRBJ2-4; D call uncertain. The V and J ends lost 4 bases and 7 bases respectively, with 5 bases between them. The CDR3 runs to 11 residues. Germline V CDR1 and CDR2: MNHNS, SASEGT. CDR3 nucleotide sequence: TGTGCCAGCAGTGGCTCGAACATTCAGTACTTC. Encoded protein: CASSGSNIQYF.

The chain joins TRBV10-3 to TRBJ2-3; 7 nucleotides align to TRBD1. The CDR3 length is 18 residues. CDR1 and CDR2 from the germline V gene are ENHRY and SYGVKD. Trimming at V came to 2 bases and at J to 0 bases, leaving 11 bases not matched to a gene. CDR3 amino acids: CAISEGQAAPASTDTQYF. Written as DNA, the CDR3 is TGTGCCATCAGTGAGGGACAGGCGGCTCCTGCAAGCACAGATACGCAGTATTTT.

This chain connects TRBV2 to TRBJ1-4; D perhaps matches TRBD1 (5 bases). There are 14 residues in the CDR3. V dropped 2 bases and J dropped 8 bases, with 12 bases sitting between them. Germline CDR1 and CDR2: SNHLY and FYNNEI. DNA of the CDR3: TGTGCCAGCAGTGAACCAGGGCTTATCGAAAAACTGTTTTTT. This sequence encodes CASSEPGLIEKLFF. The variable domain in full, with the rest retrieved from reference TRBV2 and TRBJ1-4, is EPEVTQTPSHQVTQMGQEVILRCVPISNHLYFYWYRQILGQKVEFLVSFYNNEISEKSEIFDDQFSVERPDGSNFTLKIRSTKLEDSAMYFCASSEPGLIEKLFFGSGTQLSVL.

The chain has TRBV7-6 and TRBJ1-1; D gene uncertain. Per the germline V gene, CDR1 is SGHVS and CDR2 is FNYEAQ. There are 13 residues in the CDR3. Between the trimmed V and J ends, which lost 5 bases and 2 bases, there was a span of 9 bases. CDR3 DNA sequence: TGTGCCAGCAGCCCTGGCATTAACACTGAAGCTTTCTTT. Amino acids: CASSPGINTEAFF. Based on the CDR3 plus reference TRBV7-6 and TRBJ1-1, the full variable domain is GAGVSQSPRYKVTKRGQDVALRCDPISGHVSLYWYRQALGQGPEFLTYFNYEAQQDKSGLPNDRFSAERPEGSISTLTIQRTEQRDSAMYRCASSPGINTEAFFGQGTRLTVV.

V and J are TRBV4-1 and TRBJ2-7; TRBD1 might be the D (7 bases). Trimming removed 1 base from V and 2 bases from J, with 12 bases in between. Germline V lookup: CDR1 MGHRA, CDR2 YSYEKL. This CDR3 has 15 residues. The DNA for the CDR3 is TGCGCCAGCAGCCAAGGGCGGGGACAGACCTACGAGCAGTACTTC. Its protein product is CASSQGRGQTYEQYF.

J is TRBJ2-1 and V is TRBV7-9; D is possibly TRBD1 or TRBD2 (5 bases each). Germline V CDR1 and CDR2: SEHNR, FQNEAQ (reference sequence). With 6 bases removed from V and 0 bases from J, the gap between germline ends came to 12 bases. This CDR3 spans 15 amino acids. CDR3: CASSHWGISYNEQFF. In DNA form, the CDR3 reads TGTGCCAGCAGTCACTGGGGGATCTCCTACAATGAGCAGTTCTTC.

This chain uses TRBV7-2 with TRBJ1-2; 9 positions match TRBD1. From germline, CDR1 is SGHTA and CDR2 FQGNSA. The CDR3 contains 17 residues. The V gene end was trimmed by 0 bases and the J gene end by 3 bases; junction bases not matched to a gene: 8. The chain's CDR3 is CASSLALQGALDYGYTF. The CDR3 nucleotides are TGTGCCAGCAGCTTAGCGCTACAGGGGGCGTTGGACTATGGCTACACCTTC.

J is TRBJ2-2 and V is TRBV6-6; weak D call: TRBD2 (5 bases). CDR3 size: 13 residues. Between the trimmed V and J ends, which lost 10 bases and 1 base, there was a span of 10 bases. The germline CDR1 and CDR2 sequences are MNHNY and SVGAGI (reference sequence). The CDR3 loop reads CATIRENTGELFF. Written as DNA, the CDR3 is TGTGCCACCATACGGGAGAACACCGGGGAGCTGTTTTTT.

Here the CDR3 reads CASSGSGAGIQYF. The CDR3 coding sequence is TGTGCCAGCAGCGGGAGTGGGGCTGGCATTCAGTACTTC. The chain has TRBV2 and TRBJ2-4; maybe TRBD2 (6 bases). Germline CDR1 is SNHLY and CDR2 is FYNNEI. The CDR3 has 13 amino acids. V was clipped by 6 bases and J by 9 bases, with 15 bases between them.

The CDR3 bases are TGTGCCAGCTCACGTGACGTGTTGATGGGGCCCCAGCATTTT. It yields the protein CASSRDVLMGPQHF. The J gene is TRBJ1-5, the V gene TRBV18; D is ambiguous. The CDR3 runs to 14 residues. Trimming cost V 4 bases and J 9 bases, with 16 bases left between them. CDR1 and CDR2 from the germline V gene are KGHSH and LQKENI.

V is TRBV6-4 and J is TRBJ2-1; D gene ambiguous. Germline-derived CDR1 and CDR2 are MRHNA and SNTAGT. The CDR3 length is 13 residues. V lost 6 bases, J lost 8 bases, and 14 bases lay in between. CDR3 protein: CASSLRSTDEQFF. CDR3 DNA: TGTGCCAGCAGCTTAAGGTCCACGGATGAGCAGTTCTTC.

The chain couples TRBV5-6 to TRBJ2-3; D is undetermined. Germline assignment: CDR1 SGHDT and CDR2 YYEEEE. The CDR3 has 11 amino acids. Trimming cost V 3 bases and J 5 bases, with 4 bases left between them. CDR3 sequence reads: CASSYRDTQYF. The CDR3 region has the DNA TGTGCCAGCAGCTACAGAGATACGCAGTATTTT.

This clone was seen a handful of times. The chain is built from TRBV7-6 and TRBJ1-3, with D possibly matching TRBD1 (5 bases). The CDR3 consists of 16 residues. V dropped 1 base and J dropped 2 bases, with 12 bases sitting between them. From germline, CDR1 is SGHVS and CDR2 FNYEAQ. CDR3 sequence: CASSLVSTAAGNTIYF. For the CDR3, the DNA is TGTGCCAGCAGCTTAGTTTCGACAGCAGCTGGAAACACCATATATTTT.

The chain uses TRBV5-5 and TRBJ2-5; D is unclear. The CDR3 length is 15 residues. Trimming removed 0 bases at V and 2 bases at J, with 11 bases between. Germline V CDR1 and CDR2: SGHKS, YYEKEE (reference sequence). Here the CDR3 reads CASSLVFKYQETQYF. CDR3 nucleotide sequence: TGTGCCAGCAGCTTGGTTTTTAAGTATCAAGAGACCCAGTACTTC.

V gene TRBV6-1 combines with J gene TRBJ2-3; D possibly matches TRBD1 or TRBD2 (6 bases each). The CDR3 has 15 amino acids. The ends were cut back, 4 bases at V and 4 bases at J, with 15 bases in the middle. CDR1 MNHNS and CDR2 SASEGT come from the germline V gene. CDR3 sequence reads: CASSALTGAADTQYF. CDR3 DNA sequence: TGTGCCAGCAGTGCGCTAACGGGGGCGGCAGATACGCAGTATTTT.

The chain carries TRBV9 and TRBJ2-1, with 9 bases identical to TRBD2. The CDR3 loop spans 16 amino acids. CDR1 and CDR2 from the germline V gene are SGDLS and YYNGEE. Trimming at V came to 3 bases and at J to 6 bases, leaving 10 bases not matched to a gene. CDR3 loop: CASSGGTSFLSNEQFF. CDR3 coding DNA: TGTGCCAGCAGCGGTGGGACTAGCTTCCTTAGCAATGAGCAGTTCTTC.

The chain joins TRBV19 to TRBJ1-1, with 7 bases matching TRBD1. Germline V gives CDR1 LNHDA, CDR2 SQIVND (reference sequence). The V segment lost 5 bases and the J segment 0 bases; nucleotides outside the gene matches: 6. This CDR3 spans 15 amino acids. The CDR3 loop reads CASSPQGGLNTEAFF. The DNA for the CDR3 is TGTGCCAGTAGTCCGCAGGGGGGACTGAACACTGAAGCTTTCTTT.

The rearrangement uses TRBV7-8 and TRBJ2-3, with D possibly being TRBD2 (6 bases). The CDR3 is 19 amino acids. CDR1 is SGHVS, CDR2 FQNEAQ, per germline. V lost 3 bases, J lost 2 bases, and 24 bases lay in between. DNA for the CDR3: TGTGCCAGCAGCTTCCCGGAGGGATTAGCCTCCATTAACACAGATACGCAGTATTTT. Translation gives CASSFPEGLASINTDTQYF. The full variable domain, with the rest looked up from reference TRBV7-8 and TRBJ2-3, is GAGVSQSPRYKVAKRGQDVALRCDPISGHVSLFWYQQALGQGPEFLTYFQNEAQLDKSGLPSDRFFAERPEGSVSTLKIQRTQQEDSAVYLCASSFPEGLASINTDTQYFGPGTRLTVL.

The gene calls are TRBV11-1 and TRBJ2-2, with TRBD1 as a possible D gene (6 bases). Trimming shortened V by 6 bases and J by 5 bases, and 16 bases separated the two germline ends. CDR3 size: 15 residues. Germline CDR1 and CDR2: SGHAT and FQDESV (reference sequence). The CDR3: CASSYREYETGELFF. The CDR3 DNA follows: TGTGCCAGCAGTTACAGGGAATATGAAACCGGGGAGCTGTTTTTT.

The chain couples TRBV4-1 to TRBJ1-5, with 11 bases fitting TRBD1. The ends lost 6 bases at V and 0 bases at J; junction bases unmatched: 10. This CDR3 comprises 18 residues. The germline V gene has CDR1 MGHRA and CDR2 YSYEKL. DNA of the CDR3: TGCGCCAGCAGTCCTGTTCGGGACAGGGGGTATAGCAATCAGCCCCAGCATTTT. It specifies CASSPVRDRGYSNQPQHF.

This clone was counted a single time. This chain uses TRBV5-1 with TRBJ2-2, with D tentatively TRBD2 (5 bases). Per germline, CDR1 SGHRS and CDR2 YFSETQ. This CDR3 has 16 amino acids. V shed 0 bases and J shed 4 bases, with 13 bases lying between them. The CDR3 DNA reads TGCGCCAGCAGCTTGGTTCGGGGAGTGAGCACCGGGGAGCTGTTTTTT. Its protein is CASSLVRGVSTGELFF.

This chain joins TRBV18 and TRBJ2-1; D remains unclear. The CDR3 is 15 residues long. V lost 3 bases to trimming and J lost 2 bases, with 11 bases between them. Per the germline V gene, CDR1 is KGHSH and CDR2 is LQKENI. DNA for the CDR3: TGTGCCAGCTCACCTGTGACTGACGCCTACAATGAGCAGTTCTTC. Translating it yields CASSPVTDAYNEQFF.